This T cell receptor beta chain was obtained from a study of T cell repertoires in cytomegalovirus infection. A single record per CDR3 protein comes from TCRdb applying MiXCR to the reads. Of about 130,000 distinct CDR3 sequences in the sample, over 30% were seen once. The CDR3 runs 17 residues. Trimming removed 0 bases from V and 5 bases from J; junction bases left unmatched: 9. CDR1 is SEHNR, CDR2 FQNEAQ, per germline (reference sequence). With respect to this clonotype: Its antigen remains unidentified.

The sequence derives from a human donor in good health (CMV status not recorded). Some clones in this sample may be carry-over from other donors' samples. Source: CD8+ T cells from cultured PBMCs, taken from culture after CMV antigen stimulation. The rearrangement links TRBV7-9 to TRBJ2-1; 8 positions match TRBD1. The CDR3 DNA reads TGTGCCAGCAGCTTAGCGCCTAGACAGGGGCTCGACAATGAGCAGTTCTTC. It translates to CASSLAPRQGLDNEQFF.